The following is a T cell receptor (beta chain) sequence with its context. Antigen: not known. This CDR3 region has 18 residues. Trimming took 0 bases from V and 6 from J; bases not matched to a gene: 11. CDR1 and CDR2 (germline): SGDLS, YYNGEE. This PCR relied on a set of 60 Vbeta primers and 13 Jbeta primers. Assay used: immunoSEQ multiplex PCR; TCRdb lists only in-frame clones, some missing. The table lists about 140,000 clones, 75% to 80% of them singletons. The sample belongs to a study of cytomegalovirus exposure and HLA in healthy donors. Study-wide points: Altogether, 150 to 200 TCR beta chains were recorded as cytomegalovirus-associated. One variant, a missense change in DCLRE1C, was linked in a later analysis to TCR beta V- and J-gene trimming.

Nominally healthy donors provided the samples, though records likely missed some immune exposures. This sequence originates from a woman between 45 and 60 years old in good health and CMV-seronegative. The sequencing input was PBMCs. This chain links TRBV9 with TRBJ2-1; TRBD2 agrees at 11 bases. The CDR3 bases are TGTGCCAGCAGCGTAGGTTTCTGGATAGCGGGGGGGAGCAATGAGCAGTTCTTC. Translated: CASSVGFWIAGGSNEQFF.